This TCR beta chain was identified during a study of metastatic and nonmetastatic thyroid tumors. Study background: Malignant and benign thyroid patients had repertoires compared in peripheral blood and tumor or nodule tissue. Study-level results: When malignant thyroid tumors were compared with benign nodules, TCR beta diversity was reportedly significantly higher in the malignant tumors. This held in both blood and tumor samples.

No treatment of any kind had been given to any patient before thyroid surgery. TCRdb ran MiXCR on the PCR reads. The data show fewer than 40,000 clones, roughly 25% seen once. This CDR3 region has 12 residues. V dropped 2 bases and J dropped 4 bases, with 6 bases sitting between them. Germline CDR1 MDHEN, CDR2 SYDVKM. By sample share, this clone is medium-sized. Its cognate antigen is unknown. The source is a female donor with papillary thyroid cancer or a benign thyroid nodule (not recorded which). Some clones in this sample may be carry-over from other donors' samples. The chain has TRBV28 and TRBJ2-7; the D is unclear. The sequencing input was blood. CDR3 sequence: CASSLQRYEQYF. DNA for the CDR3: TGTGCCAGCAGTTTACAGAGATACGAGCAGTACTTC.